Sequencing of this T cell receptor beta chain was carried out in a study of T cells in Graves' hyperthyroidism and ophthalmopathy. The study, taken as a whole, reports: A model built on 13 V-J features separated ophthalmopathy from stable hyperthyroidism. Blood held most thyroid clonotypes expanded above 0.001 frequency.

This clonotype came up many times. What it binds is unknown. Germline assignment: CDR1 DFQATT and CDR2 SNEGSKA (reference sequence). The CDR3 loop spans 16 amino acids. The V and J ends lost 5 bases and 3 bases, in that order; junction bases with no gene match: 14. Authors of the study amplified TCR beta CDR3 regions from RNA transcripts. HTBI primers were employed in a first-round RT-PCR of the TCR CDR3. TCRdb passed the multiplex PCR reads through MiXCR, listing each CDR3 protein once. The data contain roughly 100,000 distinct CDR3 sequences, over 50% of them singletons. Diagnosis relied on clinical symptoms, serum thyroxine and TRAb, thyroid ultrasound and orbital computed tomography.

The clonotype comes from a woman aged 40 to 49 with Graves' hyperthyroidism. Sequenced material: blood. This chain links TRBV20-1 with TRBJ2-5; TRBD2 aligns across 8 bases. CDR3 region: CSAAWEGIAGKETQYF. CDR3 coding DNA: TGCAGTGCTGCCTGGGAGGGAATAGCGGGAAAAGAGACCCAGTACTTC.